The 4 T cell receptor beta chains presented below share a single source sample, sequenced in a study of shared T cell receptors in the human thymus. Clones were sequenced by immunoSEQ multiplex PCR, and TCRdb holds only the in-frame ones, with some missing. The sample yields about 380,000 clones, more than 85% seen once. The sample was thymocytes. These TCRs come from a human donor.

This chain joins TRBV14 and TRBJ2-7; D uncertain. CDR3 size: 14 residues. Germline values: CDR1 SGHDN, CDR2 FVKESK. V lost 0 bases to trimming and J lost 4 bases, with 10 bases between them. CDR3 nucleotides: TGTGCCAGCAGCCAAGAGACTGGCATATACGAGCAGTACTTC. Translating it yields CASSQETGIYEQYF.

The chain recombines TRBV2 with TRBJ2-1, with a possible D match to TRBD2 (5 bases). In germline, CDR1 is SNHLY, CDR2 FYNNEI. The CDR3 is made up of 12 amino acids. Trimming stripped 5 bases from V and 7 bases from J, with 9 bases between. Here the CDR3 DNA reads TGTGCCAGCAGTAGAGGGCCGAATGAGCAGTTCTTC. This sequence encodes CASSRGPNEQFF.

The chain employs TRBV14 and TRBJ2-3; D is uncertain. The germline CDR1 and CDR2 sequences are SGHDN and FVKESK. The ends were cut back, 1 base at V and 1 base at J, with 12 bases in the middle. This CDR3 is built from 16 residues. The chain's CDR3 is CASSQVGAPGTDTQYF. In nucleotides, the CDR3 is TGTGCCAGCAGCCAAGTGGGCGCCCCTGGCACAGATACGCAGTATTTT.

The chain is built from TRBV10-2 and TRBJ2-5; 7 nucleotides align to TRBD2. Trimming took 6 bases from V and 1 from J; bases not matched to a gene: 5. Germline CDR1 and CDR2: WSHSY and SAAADI. This CDR3 region has 14 residues. The CDR3 DNA is TGCGCCAGCAGACCCCGCGGGGGCCAAGAGACCCAGTACTTC. Its translation: CASRPRGGQETQYF.